This TCR beta chain stems from a study of Ad26.COV2.S vaccination and SARS-CoV-2 variants. Study as a whole: Once or twice, 56 days apart, Ad26.COV2.S was delivered intramuscularly.

The assay was immunoSEQ multiplex PCR, and TCRdb's table has in-frame clones only and misses some. The sample contains a few hundred thousand clones, under 90% of which appear only once. Treatment indicated: around 19 received Ad26.COV2.S at low or high dose, single or two shots; about 5 received placebo; per-sample allocation not given. Sampling was performed 63 days after the first vaccine or placebo injection. The germline V and J ends were trimmed by 3 bases and 5 bases, with 7 bases remaining between them. The length of the CDR3 is 12 residues. Germline values: CDR1 DFQATT, CDR2 SNEGSKA (reference sequence).

This specimen was peripheral blood, taken in a trial of Ad26.COV2.S vaccine versus placebo. J is TRBJ2-2 and V is TRBV20-1, with a weak D call TRBD2 (6 bases). The TCR comes from a person between 18 and 65 years old who received the Ad26.COV2.S COVID-19 vaccine or a placebo. CDR3 amino acids: CSASGGTGELFF. CDR3 DNA sequence: TGCAGTGCTAGTGGAGGGACCGGGGAGCTGTTTTTT.